One and the same sample provided the 5 T cell receptor beta chains below, sequenced in a study of T cell repertoires in cytomegalovirus infection. These receptors have no known antigen. Each CDR3 protein is one row after TCRdb ran MiXCR on the reads. Here the sample spans about 570,000 distinct CDR3 sequences, 35% to 50% being singletons. This material consisted of cultured PBMCs, taken from culture after CMV antigen stimulation. These receptors all stem from a human donor in good health (CMV status not recorded). Some clones in this sample may be carry-over from other donors' samples.

V and J are TRBV7-6 and TRBJ1-5; no clear D. The germline V gene has CDR1 SGHVS and CDR2 FNYEAQ. The V and J ends lost 1 base and 9 bases respectively, with 7 bases between them. The CDR3 loop spans 12 amino acids. The CDR3 spells CASSLDVLPQHF. The DNA for the CDR3 is TGTGCCAGCAGCTTAGACGTGCTGCCCCAGCATTTT.

The chain joins TRBV12-3 or TRBV12-4 to TRBJ2-6; the match to TRBD1 covers 9 bases. The CDR3 runs 17 residues. The V segment lost 7 bases and the J segment 2 bases; nucleotides outside the gene matches: 9. DNA for the CDR3: TGTGCCAGCACCGGACAGGGGCCCCAGACTGGGGCCAACGTCCTGACTTTC. It specifies CASTGQGPQTGANVLTF.

This chain joins TRBV7-2 and TRBJ2-2, with D tentatively TRBD2 (6 bases). The CDR3 consists of 14 residues. Trimming took off 10 bases at V and 4 bases at J, with 16 bases between the two ends. Germline-derived CDR1 and CDR2 are SGHTA and FQGNSA. CDR3 region: CATKAGLATGELFF. Written as DNA, the CDR3 is TGTGCCACTAAGGCGGGGCTCGCCACCGGGGAGCTGTTTTTT.

The V call is TRBV5-1, the J call TRBJ2-7; D possibly uses TRBD1 or TRBD2 (5 bases each). CDR1 and CDR2 from the germline V gene are SGHRS and YFSETQ. CDR3 length: 13 amino acids. Trimming took 5 bases from V and 1 from J, leaving 10 bases between them. This CDR3 is CASRAGTSYEQYF. DNA of the CDR3: TGCGCCAGCAGGGCCGGGACGTCCTACGAGCAGTACTTC.

This chain connects TRBV4-3 to TRBJ2-3; D gene unclear. The CDR3 contains 16 residues. The germline V and J ends were trimmed by 5 bases and 0 bases, with 15 bases remaining between them. Germline CDR1 reads LGHNA; CDR2 reads YSLEER. The CDR3 region is CASSKDFRISTDTQYF. The CDR3 nucleotides read TGCGCCAGCAGCAAGGATTTCCGAATTAGCACAGATACGCAGTATTTT.